The rows below give T cell receptor beta chains drawn from one sample of a study of glioma-infiltrating T cells after dendritic cell vaccination. Repertoires were generated with immunoSEQ multiplex PCR, while TCRdb's copy carries only in-frame clones and drops some. The table lists 49,000 or so clones, 65% to 90% of them singletons, with roughly an eighth in the top ten. Here the sequenced sample was blood, taken before dendritic cell vaccination. The receptors derive from a human donor with glioblastoma. The CDR3 runs from the conserved cysteine through the conserved F or W. A D gene is named only where the DNA matches it firmly. Not all rows give a size; the values are once, few, many and, for expanded clones, a class.

TRBJ1-3 | . | TRBV6-1 | . | CASSEEQGMRGNTIYF | TGTGCCAGCAGTGAGGAACAGGGCATGCGGGGAAACACCATATATTTT
TRBJ2-7 | . | TRBV29-1 | . | CSVGPGNYEQYF | TGCAGCGTGGGCCCAGGGAACTACGAGCAGTACTTC
TRBJ2-1 | TRBD2 | TRBV7-2 | . | CASSAVAGAYNEQFF | TGTGCCAGCAGCGCAGTAGCGGGGGCCTACAATGAGCAGTTCTTC
TRBJ1-2 | . | TRBV6-5 | . | CAGRSTASGGYTF | TGTGCTGGAAGGTCTACGGCCTCGGGGGGCTACACCTTC
TRBJ1-1 | TRBD1 | TRBV2 | . | CASSWDRGPTEAFF | TGTGCCAGCAGTTGGGACAGGGGGCCCACTGAAGCTTTCTTT
TRBJ1-1 | TRBD1 | TRBV25-1 | . | CASTPETGGEAEAFF | TGTGCCAGCACCCCCGAGACAGGGGGTGAAGCTGAAGCTTTCTTT
TRBJ1-5 | . | TRBV18 | . | CASSPGGRNQPQHF | TGTGCCAGCTCCCCGGGGGGACGCAATCAGCCCCAGCATTTT
TRBJ2-5 | TRBD2 | TRBV7-2 | . | CASSLAGGPETQYF | TGTGCCAGCAGTTTAGCGGGGGGGCCGGAGACCCAGTACTTC
TRBJ1-1 | TRBD1 | TRBV9 | . | CASSVQPQGRGTEAFF | TGTGCCAGCAGCGTTCAACCACAGGGGAGAGGGACTGAAGCTTTCTTT
TRBJ1-1 | . | TRBV29-1 | . | CSVAARTHGEAFF | TGCAGCGTTGCCGCTCGGACACACGGTGAAGCTTTCTTT
TRBJ1-5 | . | TRBV10-2 | . | CASSEGWGGLNQPQHF | TGCGCCAGCAGTGAGGGGTGGGGGGGCCTCAATCAGCCCCAGCATTTT
TRBJ2-7 | . | TRBV7-9 | . | CASSLGGARVYEQYF | TGTGCCAGCAGCTTAGGCGGGGCTAGGGTCTACGAGCAGTACTTC
TRBJ1-2 | . | TRBV4-2 | . | CASSRPGGQNYEAGYTF | TGTGCCAGCAGCCGCCCCGGAGGGCAGAACTATGAGGCTGGCTACACCTTC
TRBJ2-3 | . | TRBV4-2 | . | CASSQEGTQPTDTQYF | TGTGCCAGCAGCCAAGAGGGGACACAACCCACAGATACGCAGTATTTT
TRBJ2-3 | . | TRBV5-1 | . | CASSSLARSGTDTQYF | TGCGCCAGCAGCTCCCTTGCTCGGAGCGGCACAGATACGCAGTATTTT
TRBJ1-5 | TRBD1 | TRBV6-6 | . | CASSTTGTGENQPQHF | TGTGCCAGCAGTACTACTGGGACAGGCGAAAATCAGCCCCAGCATTTT
TRBJ1-3 | . | TRBV7-9 | . | CASSPDNSGNTIYF | TGTGCCAGCAGCCCGGACAACTCTGGAAACACCATATATTTT
TRBJ1-5 | . | TRBV4-1 | . | CASSQDYNQPQHF | TGCGCCAGCAGCCAAGATTATAATCAGCCCCAGCATTTT
TRBJ2-1 | TRBD1 | TRBV5-1 | . | CASRPGQGLYNEQFF | TGCGCCAGCAGACCCGGACAGGGCCTCTACAATGAGCAGTTCTTC
TRBJ2-7 | TRBD2 | TRBV2 | . | CASSPQTSGRGSYEQYF | TGTGCCAGCAGTCCACAGACTAGCGGGAGAGGTTCCTACGAGCAGTACTTC
TRBJ2-5 | . | TRBV7-9 | few | CASSLLRVGLIWTQYF | TGTGCCAGCAGCTTGTTGAGGGTGGGCCTAATTTGGACCCAGTACTTC
TRBJ1-2 | . | TRBV9 | . | CASSVQRGLAYGYTF | TGTGCCAGCAGCGTACAGAGAGGACTAGCCTATGGCTACACCTTC
TRBJ2-4 | TRBD1 | TRBV30 | . | CAGKGSGQGPNIQYF | TGTGCCGGGAAGGGGTCCGGACAGGGGCCAAACATTCAGTACTTC
TRBJ2-1 | TRBD2 | TRBV10-1 | . | CASSEGLAGSSYNEQFF | TGCGCCAGCAGTGAAGGGCTAGCGGGGAGCTCCTACAATGAGCAGTTCTTC
TRBJ2-2 | TRBD1 | TRBV11-2 | medium-sized | CASSLTDRGRNTGELFF | TGTGCCAGCAGCTTAACGGACAGGGGCAGGAACACCGGGGAGCTGTTTTTT
TRBJ1-1 | . | TRBV7-9 | . | CASSSSRVRTEAFF | TGTGCCAGCAGCAGTAGCAGGGTTAGAACTGAAGCTTTCTTT
TRBJ2-3 | TRBD1 | TRBV10-2 | . | CASRGPGTGGHTQYF | TGCGCCAGCAGGGGACCAGGGACAGGAGGACATACGCAGTATTTT
TRBJ2-7 | . | TRBV11-2 | . | CASSLGFSSYEQYF | TGTGCCAGCAGCTTAGGGTTCAGCTCCTACGAGCAGTACTTC
TRBJ2-7 | TRBD2 | TRBV19 | . | CASSVSGGAQYEQYF | TGTGCCAGTAGTGTGAGCGGGGGGGCACAGTACGAGCAGTACTTC
TRBJ1-2 | . | TRBV27 | . | CASSSEKSNYGYTF | TGTGCCAGCAGTTCCGAGAAGTCAAACTATGGCTACACCTTC
TRBJ2-2 | . | TRBV4-3 | once | CASSHLPGTGELFF | TGCGCCAGCAGCCACCTCCCGGGGACCGGGGAGCTGTTTTTT
TRBJ2-1 | TRBD2 | TRBV9 | once | CASSVVAGAIHEQFF | TGTGCCAGCAGCGTAGTAGCGGGAGCGATTCATGAGCAGTTCTTC
TRBJ1-1 | . | TRBV28 | . | CASSSPLDVRTEAFF | TGTGCCAGCAGTTCCCCGCTTGATGTGAGGACTGAAGCTTTCTTT
TRBJ1-2 | . | TRBV9 | . | CASSVDLGGSYGYTF | TGTGCCAGCAGCGTAGATCTAGGGGGTTCCTATGGCTACACCTTC
TRBJ2-1 | . | TRBV18 | . | CASSPRPLDYNEQFF | TGTGCCAGCTCACCACGGCCCCTAGATTACAATGAGCAGTTCTTC
TRBJ2-1 | . | TRBV19 | . | CASSGGRTYNEQFF | TGTGCCAGTAGCGGGGGTAGGACCTACAATGAGCAGTTCTTC
TRBJ2-7 | TRBD1 | TRBV5-1 | . | CASSLWTGYEQYF | TGCGCCAGCAGCTTATGGACAGGCTACGAGCAGTACTTC
TRBJ2-7 | . | TRBV29-1 | . | CSVTHLSYEQYF | TGCAGCGTTACCCATTTGAGCTACGAGCAGTACTTC
TRBJ1-1 | . | TRBV20-1 | . | CSASPSTEAFF | TGCAGTGCTAGTCCCTCTACTGAAGCTTTCTTT
TRBJ2-1 | TRBD2 | TRBV4-2 | . | CASSQVPSGTYNEQFF | TGTGCCAGCAGCCAAGTCCCTAGCGGGACTTACAATGAGCAGTTCTTC
TRBJ2-7 | TRBD2 | TRBV11-3 | few | CASSPSGLANEQYF | TGTGCCAGCAGCCCCTCGGGACTAGCTAACGAGCAGTACTTC
TRBJ1-3 | . | TRBV7-2 | . | CASSLDGVSGNTIYF | TGTGCCAGCAGCTTAGACGGGGTCTCTGGAAACACCATATATTTT
TRBJ2-7 | TRBD2 | TRBV29-1 | once | CSVVPERGIDPYEQYF | TGCAGCGTTGTACCGGAGCGGGGGATAGATCCCTACGAGCAGTACTTC
TRBJ1-3 | . | TRBV29-1 | . | CSASREAGNTIYF | TGCAGCGCTTCCAGGGAAGCAGGAAACACCATATATTTT
TRBJ2-7 | TRBD2 | TRBV7-2 | . | CASSTIGVGTKGYEQYF | TGTGCCAGCAGCACAATTGGGGTCGGGACTAAGGGCTACGAGCAGTACTTC
TRBJ1-1 | . | TRBV18 | . | CASSPGQGGTEAFF | TGTGCCAGCTCACCTGGGCAGGGAGGCACTGAAGCTTTCTTT
TRBJ1-2 | . | TRBV30 | few | CAWNKPGDGFGGYTF | TGTGCCTGGAATAAGCCAGGGGATGGTTTTGGTGGCTACACCTTC
TRBJ2-3 | TRBD2 | TRBV7-2 | . | CASRLQAGEGNTQYF | TGTGCCAGCAGATTACAAGCGGGGGAGGGAAATACGCAGTATTTT
TRBJ2-7 | . | TRBV7-2 | . | CASSLRIAFGTASSYEQYF | TGTGCCAGCAGCTTACGCATAGCCTTTGGGACTGCAAGCTCCTACGAGCAGTACTTC
TRBJ2-7 | TRBD2 | TRBV7-2 | . | CASSLALAGGAYEQYF | TGTGCCAGCAGCTTAGCCCTAGCGGGAGGTGCCTACGAGCAGTACTTC
TRBJ2-1 | TRBD1 | TRBV6-5 | . | CASRGGGTGYNEQFF | TGTGCCAGCAGGGGGGGCGGGACAGGCTACAATGAGCAGTTCTTC
TRBJ2-7 | . | TRBV27 | . | CASTPLPEGEQYF | TGTGCCAGCACCCCCTTACCCGAGGGCGAGCAGTACTTC
TRBJ2-5 | . | TRBV7-7 | . | CASSLADKETQYF | TGTGCTAGCAGCTTGGCTGATAAAGAGACCCAGTACTTC
TRBJ1-3 | . | TRBV5-1 | once | CASSPGGAVGNTIYF | TGCGCCAGCAGCCCTGGGGGGGCGGTTGGAAACACCATATATTTT
TRBJ1-1 | . | TRBV18 | . | CASSPGVNTEAFF | TGTGCCAGCTCCCCGGGAGTGAACACTGAAGCTTTCTTT